One sample yielded the 19 T cell receptor beta chains listed below, sequenced in a study of PD-L1 blockade in urothelial cancer (dated by TCRdb to about 2017). Library preparation employed the immunoSEQ multiplex PCR assay. TCRdb took over this immuneACCESS table, retaining in-frame rearrangements with V and J assigned. Such tables are incomplete; in checked studies, under half of the missing clones stem from an unresolved V gene, and the remainder is unexplained. The sample table shows about 120,000 clones, and roughly 91% are seen once. The ten largest clones take up roughly 1.8% of the sample. In light of the paper, this sample's time point label describes: peripheral blood 6 weeks after treatment start. Sequenced material: PBMCs, taken around atezolizumab (anti-PD-L1) treatment. These receptors were obtained from a man in his 60s with urothelial cancer.

The chain has TRBV10-1 and TRBJ2-5, with D possibly being TRBD2 (6 bases). The CDR3 runs 13 residues. V was clipped by 8 bases and J by 4 bases, with 14 bases between them. CDR1 is WNHNN and CDR2 is SYGVQD in the germline V gene (reference sequence). CDR3 in DNA: TGCGCCAGCCCTCAGGGAGGTGGAGAGACCCAGTACTTC. Translated: CASPQGGGETQYF.

Concerning this clone: One junction end disagrees with the germline gene, perhaps due to a read error. This chain joins TRBV9 and TRBJ2-7, with 9 bases matching TRBD1. Germline CDR1 and CDR2: SGDLS and YYNGEE. This CDR3 has 15 residues. The CDR3 region has the DNA TGTGCCAGCAGCGTTTCCGGGACAGGGTCCTCCGAGCAGTACTTC. This gives the protein CASSVSGTGSSEQYF.

The chain carries TRBV9 and TRBJ2-1, with 8 nucleotides matching TRBD1. J was trimmed by 10 bases and V by 4 bases; bases with no gene match: 13. Per the germline V gene, CDR1 is SGDLS and CDR2 is YYNGEE. This CDR3 contains 15 residues. The CDR3 nucleotides are TGTGCCAGCAGCCGAGGGACAGGCCCTCGTGGAGAGCAGTTCTTC. This encodes CASSRGTGPRGEQFF.

The CDR3 bases are TGCGCCAGCAGCCAAGACGGGACAGAAAATTCACCCCTCCACTTT. It codes for CASSQDGTENSPLHF. This chain connects TRBV4-3 to TRBJ1-6; 7 positions agree with TRBD1. Germline V gene data show CDR1 as LGHNA and CDR2 as YSLEER. With 0 bases clipped from V and 7 bases from J, the junction kept 3 bases outside the gene matches. This CDR3 region has 15 residues.

The chain couples TRBV27 to TRBJ2-1, with 12 bases fitting TRBD1. CDR1 is MNHEY and CDR2 is SMNVEV in the germline V gene (reference sequence). There are 14 residues in the CDR3. J was trimmed by 9 bases and V by 3 bases; bases with no gene match: 3. The CDR3 bases are TGTGCCAGCAGTTTGGGGACAGGGGGCCGTGAGCAGTTCTTC. Its translation: CASSLGTGGREQFF.

The rearrangement uses TRBV6-6 and TRBJ1-2; TRBD1 is a possible D gene (5 bases). Deletions cut 7 bases from V and 7 bases from J, with 16 bases between. Germline V gene lookup returns CDR1 MNHNY and CDR2 SVGAGI (reference sequence). The CDR3 is 13 residues long. The CDR3 loop is CASNDGGEGGYTF. CDR3 nucleotides: TGTGCCAGCAACGATGGAGGGGAGGGTGGCTACACCTTC.

The chain has TRBV30 and TRBJ2-3; 12 bases map to TRBD2. Trimming took 0 bases from V and 4 from J; bases not matched to a gene: 2. This CDR3 has 15 amino acids. From germline, CDR1 is GTSNPN and CDR2 SVGIG (reference sequence). The CDR3 sequence: CAWSVLAGGPDTQYF. The CDR3 DNA sequence: TGTGCCTGGAGTGTCCTAGCGGGAGGGCCAGATACGCAGTATTTT.

The gene calls are TRBV6-5 and TRBJ2-1, with D possibly matching TRBD2 (5 bases). The CDR3 loop spans 12 amino acids. The germline V and J ends were trimmed by 5 bases and 7 bases, with 9 bases remaining between them. Germline CDR1 reads MNHEY; CDR2 reads SVGAGI. The CDR3 is CASSTRGNEQFF. The CDR3, as DNA: TGTGCCAGCAGTACTAGAGGGAATGAGCAGTTCTTC.

This chain connects TRBV28 to TRBJ1-2; TRBD1 matches 9 bases. V was pared by 7 bases and J by 4 bases, with 7 bases of the junction left unmatched. The CDR3 loop spans 14 amino acids. CDR1 is MDHEN and CDR2 is SYDVKM in the germline V gene. The CDR3 region has the DNA TGTGCCAGCAAAACAGGGGGCGCATCCTATGGCTACACCTTC. This translates into CASKTGGASYGYTF.

This chain connects TRBV7-9 to TRBJ1-2; 8 nucleotides line up with TRBD1. The CDR3 has 15 amino acids. The V gene's germline CDR1 is SEHNR and CDR2 FQNEAQ (reference sequence). Trimming cost V 5 bases and J 8 bases; bases outside gene matches: 13. The CDR3 region is CASSDALRTGIGYTF. CDR3 sequence (DNA): TGTGCCAGCAGCGATGCACTCAGGACAGGGATCGGCTACACCTTC.

This chain connects TRBV7-2 to TRBJ2-1; 8 bases align to TRBD2. This CDR3 region has 16 residues. The J segment lost 2 bases and the V segment lost 5 bases, leaving 8 bases of the junction unmatched. Germline V gene data show CDR1 as SGHTA and CDR2 as FQGNSA. In nucleotides, the CDR3 is TGTGCCAGCAGCCAGACTAGCGCGGGACCCTACAATGAGCAGTTCTTC. Its protein product is CASSQTSAGPYNEQFF.

V usage is TRBV6-5 and J usage is TRBJ2-2, with D perhaps matching TRBD1 (6 bases). The CDR3 is made up of 15 amino acids. Trimming left V 8 bases short and J 6 bases short, with 19 bases between. Germline loops: CDR1 MNHEY, CDR2 SVGAGI. CDR3 residues: CASGTPQGWAGELFF. CDR3 DNA sequence: TGTGCCAGCGGCACCCCCCAGGGGTGGGCCGGGGAGCTGTTTTTT.

The count of this clone is one. The chain links TRBV7-9 to TRBJ1-2; perhaps TRBD1 as D (6 bases). Germline V CDR1 and CDR2: SEHNR, FQNEAQ (reference sequence). The CDR3 has 15 amino acids. Trimming cost V 5 bases and J 6 bases, with 19 bases left between them. In DNA, the CDR3 is TGTGCCAGCAGCCCAGGGGCTCTCCCCCTTGATGGCTACACCTTC. Residues: CASSPGALPLDGYTF.

V gene TRBV10-1 combines with J gene TRBJ1-1, with 8 bases aligning to TRBD1. V was clipped by 9 bases and J by 6 bases; unmatched bases: 9. The CDR3 covers 13 residues. Per germline, CDR1 WNHNN and CDR2 SYGVQD (reference sequence). In DNA, the CDR3 is TGCGCCAGAACAGGGGGGCCACCTTCTGAAGCTTTCTTT. Its protein is CARTGGPPSEAFF.

V is TRBV28 and J is TRBJ1-2, with D tentatively TRBD1 (5 bases). The CDR3 loop spans 12 amino acids. Germline loops: CDR1 MDHEN, CDR2 SYDVKM. V was clipped by 2 bases and J by 10 bases, with 11 bases between them. Here the CDR3 reads CASSLQGVDYTF. DNA of the CDR3: TGTGCCAGCAGTTTACAGGGTGTGGACTACACCTTC.

This clone was recorded once. The chain has TRBV7-9 and TRBJ1-6, with D possibly matching TRBD1 (5 bases). The CDR3 has 14 amino acids. The germline V gene encodes CDR1 SEHNR and CDR2 FQNEAQ (reference sequence). With 5 bases removed from V and 10 bases from J, the gap between germline ends came to 15 bases. The CDR3 is CASSPGGVDSPLHF. CDR3 nucleotide sequence: TGTGCCAGCAGCCCCGGGGGGGTCGACTCACCCCTCCACTTT.

This chain connects TRBV19 to TRBJ2-1; D is undetermined. Trimming stripped 3 bases from V and 6 bases from J, with 15 bases between. The CDR3 is made up of 15 amino acids. The germline CDR1 and CDR2 sequences are LNHDA and SQIVND (reference sequence). The CDR3, as DNA: TGTGCCAGTAGTATGGTGGGCACTGTAGGCAATGAGCAGTTCTTC. Translation gives CASSMVGTVGNEQFF. The full variable domain, with the rest looked up from reference TRBV19 and TRBJ2-1, is DGGITQSPKYLFRKEGQNVTLSCEQNLNHDAMYWYRQDPGQGLRLIYYSQIVNDFQKGDIAEGYSVSREKKESFPLTVTSAQKNPTAFYLCASSMVGTVGNEQFFGPGTRLTVL.

The chain links TRBV6-5 to TRBJ2-7, with 7 bases matching TRBD1. Germline assignment: CDR1 MNHEY and CDR2 SVGAGI. The J segment lost 1 base and the V segment lost 2 bases, leaving 2 bases of the junction unmatched. This CDR3 is built from 14 residues. CDR3 in DNA: TGTGCCAGCAGTTACGGGGGACAGTCCTACGAGCAGTACTTC. Residues: CASSYGGQSYEQYF.

The chain couples TRBV11-2 to TRBJ2-1; TRBD2 matches 12 bases. Germline V CDR1 and CDR2: SGHAT, FQNNGV. The V and J ends lost 6 bases and 8 bases, in that order; junction bases with no gene match: 5. CDR3 size: 14 residues. CDR3 residues: CASRPSGGAYEQFF. The CDR3 nucleotides are TGTGCCAGCAGACCTAGCGGGGGGGCGTATGAGCAGTTCTTC.